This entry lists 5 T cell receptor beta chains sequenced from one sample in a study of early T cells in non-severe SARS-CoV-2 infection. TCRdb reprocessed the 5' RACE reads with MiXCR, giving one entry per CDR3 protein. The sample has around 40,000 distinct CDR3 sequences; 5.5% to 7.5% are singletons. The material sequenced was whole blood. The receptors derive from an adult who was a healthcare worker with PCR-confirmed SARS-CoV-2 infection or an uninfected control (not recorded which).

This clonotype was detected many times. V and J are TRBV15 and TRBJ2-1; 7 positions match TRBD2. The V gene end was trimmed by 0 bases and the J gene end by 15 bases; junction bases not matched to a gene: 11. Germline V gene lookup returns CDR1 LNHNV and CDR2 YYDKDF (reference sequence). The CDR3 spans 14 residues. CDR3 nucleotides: TGTGCCACCAGCAGAGATCAGGAGGGAGGGCCGCGGTTCTTC. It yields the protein CATSRDQEGGPRFF.

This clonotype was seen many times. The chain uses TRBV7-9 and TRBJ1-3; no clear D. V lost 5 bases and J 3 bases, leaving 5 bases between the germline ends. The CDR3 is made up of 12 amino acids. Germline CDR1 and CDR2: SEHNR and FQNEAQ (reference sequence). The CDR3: CASSPVGNTIYF. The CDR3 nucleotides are TGTGCCAGCAGCCCCGTTGGAAACACCATATATTTT.

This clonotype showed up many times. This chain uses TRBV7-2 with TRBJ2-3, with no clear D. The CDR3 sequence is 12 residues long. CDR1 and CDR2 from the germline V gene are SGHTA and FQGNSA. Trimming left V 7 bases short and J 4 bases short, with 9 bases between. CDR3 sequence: CASNWGADTQYF. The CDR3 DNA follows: TGTGCCAGCAACTGGGGTGCAGATACGCAGTATTTT.

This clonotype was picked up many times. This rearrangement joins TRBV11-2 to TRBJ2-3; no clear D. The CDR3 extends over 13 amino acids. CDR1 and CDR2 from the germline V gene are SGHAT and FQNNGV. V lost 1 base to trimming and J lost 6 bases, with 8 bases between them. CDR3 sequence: CASSLAGVDTQYF. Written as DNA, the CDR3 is TGTGCCAGCAGCTTAGCTGGCGTGGATACGCAGTATTTT. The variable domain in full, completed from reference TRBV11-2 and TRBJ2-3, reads EAGVAQSPRYKIIEKRQSVAFWCNPISGHATLYWYQQILGQGPKLLIQFQNNGVVDDSQLPKDRFSAERLKGVDSTLKIQPAKLEDSAVYLCASSLAGVDTQYFGPGTRLTVL.

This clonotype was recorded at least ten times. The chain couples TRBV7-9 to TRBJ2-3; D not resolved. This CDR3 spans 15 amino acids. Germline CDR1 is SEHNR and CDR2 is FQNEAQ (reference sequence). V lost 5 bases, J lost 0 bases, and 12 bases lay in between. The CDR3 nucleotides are TGTGCCAGCAGCCTCAGTGAAACTAGCACAGATACGCAGTATTTT. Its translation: CASSLSETSTDTQYF.